These 23 T cell receptor beta chains came from one sample sequenced in a study of PD-1 and CTLA-4 blockade in melanoma. The table came from immunoSEQ multiplex PCR; TCRdb's copy has only in-frame clones and leaves some out. The sample carries tens of thousands of clones, roughly 88% recorded once. Sequencing was performed on CD8+ T cells from peripheral blood, taken before anti-PD-1 treatment. The source is a human donor with melanoma.

The chain uses TRBV6-5 and TRBJ2-1; 7 bases map to TRBD2. The CDR3 is 16 residues long. After removal of 0 bases from V and 6 bases from J, the junction contained 8 bases not matched to a gene. Per germline, CDR1 MNHEY and CDR2 SVGAGI. The CDR3 DNA reads as TGTGCCAGCAGTTACTCCGCATCGGGGGGACCCAATGAGCAGTTCTTC. It translates to CASSYSASGGPNEQFF.

The sample holds one count of this clone. The chain has TRBV27 and TRBJ2-3; 12 nucleotides agree with TRBD1. V trimming: 0 bases; J trimming: 0 bases; junction bases outside the gene matches: 7. CDR1 and CDR2 (germline): MNHEY, SMNVEV (reference sequence). This CDR3 is 19 amino acids long. CDR3 nucleotides: TGTGCCAGCAGTTTATCCTTCCTGGGACAGGGGGCAAGCACAGATACGCAGTATTTT. It specifies CASSLSFLGQGASTDTQYF.

V usage is TRBV11-2 and J usage is TRBJ1-1; no reliable D call. The ends were cut back, 4 bases at V and 5 bases at J, with 11 bases in the middle. The CDR3 is 13 amino acids. Germline CDR1 and CDR2: SGHAT and FQNNGV. DNA for the CDR3: TGTGCCAGCAGCTCGAAGGGCATGACTGAAGCTTTCTTT. It specifies CASSSKGMTEAFF.

The V and J genes are TRBV11-1 and TRBJ1-1; 7 bases are shared with TRBD1. Germline values: CDR1 SGHAT, CDR2 FQDESV (reference sequence). The J segment lost 2 bases and the V segment lost 4 bases, leaving 7 bases of the junction unmatched. The length of the CDR3 is 15 residues. The CDR3 DNA follows: TGTGCCAGCAGCTCCCCCCGACAGGGAAACACTGAAGCTTTCTTT. Translated: CASSSPRQGNTEAFF. Based on the CDR3 plus reference TRBV11-1 and TRBJ1-1, the full variable domain is EAEVAQSPRYKITEKSQAVAFWCDPISGHATLYWYRQILGQGPELLVQFQDESVVDDSQLPKDRFSAERLKGVDSTLKIQPAELGDSAMYLCASSSPRQGNTEAFFGQGTRLTVV.

The J gene is TRBJ2-7, the V gene TRBV12-3 or TRBV12-4; no clear D. This CDR3 has 12 residues. Trimming removed 7 bases from V and 1 base from J, with 8 bases in between. CDR3 amino acids: CASMDGSYEQYF. The CDR3 DNA reads TGTGCCAGCATGGACGGTTCCTACGAGCAGTACTTC.

Here the CDR3 reads CAWSVQVTGELFF. Written as DNA, the CDR3 is TGTGCCTGGAGTGTACAGGTCACCGGGGAGCTGTTTTTT. This sequence joins TRBV30 and TRBJ2-2; D is perhaps TRBD1 (5 bases). Germline CDR1 is GTSNPN and CDR2 is SVGIG (reference sequence). This CDR3 region has 13 residues. Between the trimmed V and J ends, which lost 0 bases and 4 bases, there was a span of 6 bases.

The rearrangement uses TRBV28 and TRBJ2-7; D remains ambiguous. CDR1 is MDHEN and CDR2 is SYDVKM in the germline V gene. The CDR3 totals 12 residues. Trimming removed 5 bases from V and 5 bases from J, with 10 bases in between. This chain's CDR3 is CASSQTVNEQYF. DNA of the CDR3: TGTGCCAGCAGTCAAACGGTAAACGAGCAGTACTTC.

The chain uses TRBV28 and TRBJ2-4, with a possible D match to TRBD1 (6 bases). This CDR3 region has 14 residues. Germline V CDR1 and CDR2: MDHEN, SYDVKM. Deletions cut 5 bases from V and 8 bases from J, with 16 bases between. In DNA, the CDR3 is TGTGCCAGCAGTAATGTACAGGGATATCACATTCAGTACTTC. Its protein is CASSNVQGYHIQYF.

The chain uses TRBV28 and TRBJ1-4, with 8 bases fitting TRBD1. In germline, CDR1 is MDHEN, CDR2 SYDVKM. This CDR3 spans 18 amino acids. V gave up 4 bases and J gave up 7 bases; unmatched junction bases: 17. The CDR3 is CASSSPGQAIGGSEKLFF. The DNA for the CDR3 is TGTGCCAGCAGTTCCCCGGGACAGGCCATCGGCGGGAGTGAAAAACTGTTTTTT.

The chain couples TRBV29-1 to TRBJ1-5; D not resolved. The germline CDR1 and CDR2 sequences are SQVTM and ANQGSEA. This CDR3 has 13 amino acids. V was trimmed by 0 bases and J by 9 bases, leaving 12 bases between them. This CDR3 reads CSVEDRERRPQHF. The CDR3 coding sequence is TGCAGCGTTGAAGATAGGGAAAGGCGGCCCCAGCATTTT.

This sequence joins TRBV9 and TRBJ2-3; weak D call: TRBD2 (6 bases). CDR1 is SGDLS and CDR2 is YYNGEE in the germline V gene. The CDR3 extends over 15 amino acids. V was cut by 3 bases and J by 1 base, with 12 bases left in between. The chain's CDR3 is CASSASSGGTDTQYF. The CDR3 nucleotides read TGTGCCAGCAGCGCCTCTTCGGGGGGCACAGATACGCAGTATTTT.

The chain is built from TRBV13 and TRBJ1-1; D is ambiguous. The germline V and J ends were trimmed by 0 bases and 5 bases, with 7 bases remaining between them. CDR1 and CDR2 (germline): PRHDT, FYEKMQ (reference sequence). The CDR3 sequence is 13 residues long. In DNA, the CDR3 is TGTGCCAGCAGCTTAGGGACGCGGACTGAAGCTTTCTTT. Amino acid sequence: CASSLGTRTEAFF.

As DNA, the CDR3 is TGTGCCTGGAGTGATGTTGGGGGCGGCGAGCAGTACTTC. Amino acid sequence: CAWSDVGGGEQYF. The chain employs TRBV30 and TRBJ2-7; D perhaps matches TRBD1 (6 bases). Germline CDR1 and CDR2: GTSNPN and SVGIG (reference sequence). Trimming removed 1 base from V and 6 bases from J, with 13 bases in between. The CDR3 length is 13 residues.

The gene calls are TRBV11-2 and TRBJ2-5; 7 positions agree with TRBD2. This CDR3 spans 14 amino acids. Germline V lookup: CDR1 SGHAT, CDR2 FQNNGV. V shed 5 bases, J shed 2 bases, and the junction held 5 bases outside the gene matches. The CDR3, as DNA: TGTGCCAGCAGCGCCACTAGCGAACAAGAGACCCAGTACTTC. Translation gives CASSATSEQETQYF.

This clone was counted a single time. The V and J genes are TRBV7-2 and TRBJ2-7, with D possibly being TRBD1 or TRBD2 (7 bases each). The V gene's germline CDR1 is SGHTA and CDR2 FQGNSA. This CDR3 is built from 14 residues. The V gene lost 5 bases and the J gene lost 3 bases, with 14 bases spanning the gap. CDR3 nucleotide sequence: TGTGCCAGCAGCCCAGGGGGGGGGTACTACGAGCAGTACTTC. It translates to CASSPGGGYYEQYF.

This chain connects TRBV7-6 to TRBJ2-1; D is unresolved. Trimming shortened V by 4 bases and J by 7 bases, and 8 bases separated the two germline ends. Germline CDR1 SGHVS, CDR2 FNYEAQ. The CDR3 covers 12 residues. CDR3 loop: CASSSSKNEQFF. The DNA of the CDR3 is TGTGCCAGCAGCTCCAGTAAAAATGAGCAGTTCTTC.

The chain couples TRBV27 to TRBJ2-7; 10 positions match TRBD1. CDR3 size: 15 residues. V dropped 2 bases and J dropped 4; count of bases not matched to a gene: 5. The germline CDR1 and CDR2 sequences are MNHEY and SMNVEV (reference sequence). Written as DNA, the CDR3 is TGTGCCAGCAGTTTAATCCGGGACAGGGGATACGAGCAGTACTTC. Translation gives CASSLIRDRGYEQYF.

The CDR3 DNA is TGTGCCAGCAGCAAGACAGGGAGGGGGACTTATAGCAATCAGCCCCAGCATTTT. Amino acids: CASSKTGRGTYSNQPQHF. The chain recombines TRBV7-2 with TRBJ1-5, with 7 bases identical to TRBD1. The CDR3 runs to 18 residues. Looked up from germline, CDR1 is SGHTA and CDR2 is FQGNSA. The V gene end was trimmed by 5 bases and the J gene end by 0 bases; junction bases not matched to a gene: 13.

The rearrangement uses TRBV6-5 and TRBJ1-1; D gene unclear. V lost 0 bases to trimming and J lost 3 bases, with 8 bases between them. In germline, CDR1 is MNHEY, CDR2 SVGAGI. The CDR3 has 14 amino acids. DNA of the CDR3: TGTGCCAGCAGTTACTCGAGCGGGTACACTGAAGCTTTCTTT. Translation: CASSYSSGYTEAFF.

The chain combines TRBV7-2 with TRBJ1-2; no clear D gene. Germline V lookup: CDR1 SGHTA, CDR2 FQGNSA. The CDR3 sequence is 13 residues long. Trimming removed 5 bases at V and 4 bases at J, with 11 bases between. CDR3 amino acids: CASSPPGSYGYTF. The CDR3 DNA is TGTGCCAGCAGCCCCCCGGGATCCTATGGCTACACCTTC.

The CDR3 coding sequence is TGTGCCAGCACCCCTGTGGCGGGCCTGTTCACAGATACGCAGTATTTT. This encodes CASTPVAGLFTDTQYF. The chain uses TRBV27 and TRBJ2-3; maybe TRBD2 (5 bases). Germline assignment: CDR1 MNHEY and CDR2 SMNVEV (reference sequence). V was trimmed by 7 bases and J by 2 bases, leaving 19 bases between them. The CDR3 covers 16 residues.

This chain connects TRBV6-1 to TRBJ1-3; D unclear. Trimming stripped 0 bases from V and 0 bases from J, with 6 bases between. Per germline, CDR1 MNHNS and CDR2 SASEGT. The CDR3 consists of 15 residues. The CDR3 DNA reads as TGTGCCAGCAGTGAAGCGCGGAGCTCTGGAAACACCATATATTTT. It encodes CASSEARSSGNTIYF.

The chain carries TRBV15 and TRBJ2-1, with 7 bases matching TRBD2. The CDR3 has 16 amino acids. The germline gives CDR1 LNHNV, CDR2 YYDKDF (reference sequence). The V gene end was trimmed by 5 bases and the J gene end by 7 bases; junction bases not matched to a gene: 14. The CDR3 nucleotides are TGTGCCACCAGCGGCTTAGCGGGCCTGACGGCAAATGAGCAGTTCTTC. As protein: CATSGLAGLTANEQFF.